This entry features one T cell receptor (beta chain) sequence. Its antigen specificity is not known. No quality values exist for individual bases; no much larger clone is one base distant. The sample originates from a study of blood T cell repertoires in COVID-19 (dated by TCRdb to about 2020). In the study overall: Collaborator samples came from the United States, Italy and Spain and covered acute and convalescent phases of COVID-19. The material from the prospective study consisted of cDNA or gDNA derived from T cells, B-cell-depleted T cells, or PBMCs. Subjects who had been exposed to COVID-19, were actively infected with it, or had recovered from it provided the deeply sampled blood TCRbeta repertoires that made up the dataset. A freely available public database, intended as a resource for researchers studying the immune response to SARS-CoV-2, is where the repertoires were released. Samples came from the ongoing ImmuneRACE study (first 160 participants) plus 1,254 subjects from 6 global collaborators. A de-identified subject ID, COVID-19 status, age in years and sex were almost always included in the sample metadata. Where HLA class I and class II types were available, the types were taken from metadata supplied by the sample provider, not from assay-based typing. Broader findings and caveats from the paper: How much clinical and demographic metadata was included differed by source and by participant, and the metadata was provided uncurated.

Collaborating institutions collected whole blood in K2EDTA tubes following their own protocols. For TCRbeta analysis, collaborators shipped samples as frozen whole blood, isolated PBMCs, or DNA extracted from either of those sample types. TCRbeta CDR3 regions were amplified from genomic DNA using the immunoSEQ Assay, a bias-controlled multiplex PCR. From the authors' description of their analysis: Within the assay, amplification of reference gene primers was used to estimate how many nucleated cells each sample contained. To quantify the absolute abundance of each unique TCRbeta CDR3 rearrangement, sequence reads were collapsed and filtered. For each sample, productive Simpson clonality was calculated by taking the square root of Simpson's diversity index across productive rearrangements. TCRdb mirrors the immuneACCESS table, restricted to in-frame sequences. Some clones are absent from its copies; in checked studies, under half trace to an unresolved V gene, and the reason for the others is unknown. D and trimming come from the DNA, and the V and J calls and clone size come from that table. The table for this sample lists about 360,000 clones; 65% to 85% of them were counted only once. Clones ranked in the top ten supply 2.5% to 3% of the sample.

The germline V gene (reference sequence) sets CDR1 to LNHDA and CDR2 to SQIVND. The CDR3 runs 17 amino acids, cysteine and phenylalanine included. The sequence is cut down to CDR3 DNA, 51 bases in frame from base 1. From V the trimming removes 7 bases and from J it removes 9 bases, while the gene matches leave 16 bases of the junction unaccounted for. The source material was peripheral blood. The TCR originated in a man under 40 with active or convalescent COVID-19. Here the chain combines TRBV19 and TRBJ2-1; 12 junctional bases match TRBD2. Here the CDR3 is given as CASTLRPASGRATEQFF. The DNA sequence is TGTGCCAGTACCCTGCGGCCTGCTAGCGGGAGGGCCACTGAGCAGTTCTTC.